The entry that follows covers one T cell receptor (beta chain) sequence. What it binds is not known. This sample is part of a study of brain metastases from non-small cell lung cancer. V lost 0 bases and J lost 1, with 6 bases in between. Germline CDR1 is LGHNA and CDR2 is YSLEER. This CDR3 contains 14 residues. Study-level results: Fewer infiltrating T cells were found in brain metastases than primaries. Paired brain metastases and primary tumors largely shared TCR repertoires. Compared with their matched primary tumors, around 60% of brain metastases showed expanded T-cell clones.

Some clones are missing from TCRdb's copy, which holds only in-frame ones; the method was immunoSEQ multiplex PCR. This sample has some 1,700 clones; roughly 93% occur once, and the top ten carry 2% to 2.5%. The receptor's source is a donor aged 40 or over with non-small cell lung cancer. Sequencing used tissue from a brain metastasis. The rearrangement links TRBV4-3 to TRBJ1-1; the D gene is possibly TRBD1 (6 bases). The CDR3 nucleotides read TGCGCCAGCAGCCAAGAGACAGGGAACACTGAAGCTTTCTTT. Its translation: CASSQETGNTEAFF.